The 5 T cell receptor beta chains reported below all come from one sample, sequenced in a study of CD8 T cell repertoires and HIV-1 epitope variants. The repertoire was sequenced with immunoSEQ multiplex PCR; TCRdb's copy has only in-frame clones and lacks some. The sample comprises about 5,400 clones, 67% of which are singletons, and 40% to 55% rests with the top ten. For these TCRs, the target antigens are not known. Sequenced sample: cultured CD8+ T cells derived from PBMCs. These receptors were taken from a male donor with HIV.

The chain links TRBV6-5 to TRBJ1-2; D is ambiguous. Germline CDR1 MNHEY, CDR2 SVGAGI. This CDR3 comprises 14 residues. V was trimmed by 1 base and J by 7 bases, leaving 13 bases between them. CDR3 sequence reads: CASSYFQDRGGYTF. The CDR3, as DNA: TGTGCCAGCAGTTACTTCCAGGATCGGGGTGGCTACACCTTC.

This clone was seen a handful of times. J is TRBJ1-5 and V is TRBV9, with D uncertain. The germline V gene encodes CDR1 SGDLS and CDR2 YYNGEE. V shed 3 bases and J shed 3 bases, with 13 bases lying between them. The CDR3 sequence is 15 residues long. CDR3 coding DNA: TGTGCCAGCAGCGCCCGAGGGAGTCTCAATCAGCCCCAGCATTTT. Amino acid sequence: CASSARGSLNQPQHF. The full variable domain, with the rest looked up from reference TRBV9 and TRBJ1-5, is DSGVTQTPKHLITATGQRVTLRCSPRSGDLSVYWYQQSLDQGLQFLIQYYNGEERAKGNILERFSAQQFPDLHSELNLSSLELGDSALYFCASSARGSLNQPQHFGDGTRLSIL.

This clone qualifies as medium-sized. J is TRBJ2-1 and V is TRBV7-9; 10 nucleotides align to TRBD2. The CDR3 runs 17 residues. The V gene end was trimmed by 2 bases and the J gene end by 0 bases; junction bases not matched to a gene: 4. The germline V gene has CDR1 SEHNR and CDR2 FQNEAQ (reference sequence). CDR3 sequence reads: CASSLIAGGGSYNEQFF. The CDR3 DNA reads TGTGCCAGCAGCTTAATAGCGGGGGGTGGCTCCTACAATGAGCAGTTCTTC.

This chain uses TRBV5-1 with TRBJ2-7; maybe TRBD1 (6 bases). The CDR3 spans 15 residues. Looked up from germline, CDR1 is SGHRS and CDR2 is YFSETQ. V lost 4 bases and J 0 bases, leaving 14 bases between the germline ends. In DNA, the CDR3 is TGCGCCAGCAGCCCTTCAACAGGGAGCTCCTACGAGCAGTACTTC. Translating it yields CASSPSTGSSYEQYF.

This clone has a handful of counts. CDR3 in amino acids: CASSYKWGLKLFF. CDR3 nucleotide sequence: TGTGCCAGCAGTTACAAATGGGGACTAAAACTGTTTTTT. The chain has TRBV6-5 and TRBJ1-4; weak D call: TRBD1 (5 bases). CDR3 length: 13 residues. From germline, CDR1 is MNHEY and CDR2 SVGAGI. V was clipped by 2 bases and J by 10 bases, with 11 bases between them.